This TCR beta chain was captured in a study of molecular identifiers for immune sequencing clone quantification listed by TCRdb under 2018. With respect to the entire study: For a replicate experiment, the RNA from either roughly 18,000 or 92,000 naive CD8 T cells was divided into five aliquots, and four of those aliquots went on to sequencing. This methods study benchmarked molecular-identifier clustering-based TCR repertoire sequencing (MIDCIRS) and TCR RNA copy counting, using CD8 T cells to do so.

Libraries of naive CD8 T cells were generated from roughly 20,000 to 1,000,000 sorted cells, with 10%, 30% or 50% of the purified RNA used. Naive CD8 T cells, defined as CD8+CD4-CCR7+CD45RA+, were FACS-sorted into RLT Plus buffer on a BD FACSAria II. Detection sensitivity was tested by spiking Jurkat RNA equal to fewer than twelve TCR copies' worth into samples containing roughly 18,000-1,000,000 naive CD8 T cells. CD8 T cells were enriched using RosetteSep CD8+ T Cell Enrichment Cocktail and Ficoll-Paque, and the enriched cells then underwent ACK red cell lysis. V loses 6 bases at its end and J loses 4 bases; junction bases beyond the gene matches: 9. The CDR3 runs 15 residues from the cysteine to the phenylalanine. The only DNA kept is the CDR3, 45 bases in frame from the first base. CDR1 and CDR2 are drawn from the germline V gene (reference sequence): MNHEY, SMNVEV. To prepare the library, PCR was applied. Sequenced using a NextSeq 500. Bulk TCR libraries were generated as previously described, with the TCR primers listed in Table S5 used. The Qiagen AllPrep DNA/RNA kit was used to purify total RNA. Before analysis, reads from multiple sequencing runs of one library were combined. For the original study's pipeline: Reads were retained only if the reads had an exact TCR constant sequence, and the retained reads were trimmed to 150 nt and grouped according to their 12-nt molecular barcodes. Reads in each barcode group were sub-clustered using a 15% Levenshtein threshold, and a quality-weighted consensus sequence was built for each RNA molecule. Non-functional sequences were filtered out, along with any lower-count sequence sitting one edit away from another sequence. Based on a fit of two negative binomial distributions, barcode sub-clusters having less than 20% of the maximum read count were discarded. TCRdb reprocessed the public reads (quality trimming at Q25 with fastp, clone calling with MiXCR) and kept in-frame beta chains. Each entry is one CDR3 protein sequence, shown with its most common DNA and genes. TCRdb, not the authors, supplied the V and J calls. The table for this sample lists some 590,000 distinct CDR3 sequences; approximately 24% of them were counted only once. The biggest ten clones account for about 0.84% of the sample.

This clonotype turned up a few times. No cognate antigen has been identified for it. No qualities accompany the bases; no much larger clone lies one base away. The research as a whole found: Without barcode sub-clustering, chimeric consensus sequences inflated TCR diversity; chimeras reached as high as 47%. Modeling estimated 3 to 3.5 recovered TCR RNA copies per cell, compared with around 9.7 by digital PCR, which implies roughly 30% capture efficiency. Spiked-in Jurkat TCR RNA equivalent to a single cell was reported to be detectable even among approximately 1 million naive CD8 T cells. Naive libraries contained spiked-in Jurkat TCR RNA (approximately nine copies' worth), which is not part of the donor repertoire. The sizes of highly expanded clones could end up underestimated when identical TCR molecules share a barcode. Clones above 20 RNA copies held over 98% of molecules in CMV-specific effector cells but under 1% in naive cells.

This chain joins TRBV27 to TRBJ1-1; 9 central bases correspond to TRBD1. The TCR originated in a human donor in good health. Some libraries in this study had Jurkat cell RNA spiked in. The specimen sequenced was naive CD8+ T cells from blood, with Jurkat cell RNA spiked in. The intended sense of this specimen's cell subset or site label: FACS-sorted CD8+CD4-CCR7+CD45RA+ naive T cells. The encoded CDR3 is CASRPKDRGFTEAFF. The sequence in DNA is TGTGCCAGCAGACCGAAAGACAGGGGGTTCACTGAAGCTTTCTTT.